This TCR beta chain was found in a study of cytomegalovirus exposure and HLA in healthy donors. Whole-study findings and limits: Upon later analysis, HLA-associated TCR beta chains proved more clonally expanded than other, equally common chains. The productive fraction for most TCR beta V segments was about 87% or about 30% in an earlier analysis.

There are 12 residues in the CDR3. Germline V lookup: CDR1 SQVTM, CDR2 ANQGSEA. With 6 bases clipped from V and 6 bases from J, the junction kept 7 bases outside the gene matches. A word on this clone: The antigen is unknown.

The PCR used 60 Vbeta and 13 Jbeta primers. Repertoires were generated with immunoSEQ multiplex PCR, while TCRdb's copy carries only in-frame clones and drops some. The data contain approximately 110,000 clones, about three quarters of them singletons. The TCR was taken from a female donor in good health and CMV-seropositive. The gene calls are TRBV29-1 and TRBJ1-2, with TRBD1 matching 7 bases. Sequenced input: PBMCs. CDR3 coding DNA: TGCAGCGTCGGACAGGAGAGTCATGGCTACACCTTC. Translated: CSVGQESHGYTF.